This passage covers 13 T cell receptor beta chains from one sample sequenced in a study of blood T cell repertoires in COVID-19. The data were produced by immunoSEQ multiplex PCR, yet TCRdb's version contains in-frame clones alone and is incomplete. Among about 240,000 clones, roughly 83% were seen once, and the ten largest hold roughly a tenth. The specimen was peripheral blood. These receptors were collected from a woman aged 80 or over with acute or convalescent COVID-19.

The gene calls are TRBV28 and TRBJ1-2; tentative D call: TRBD1 (5 bases). CDR1 is MDHEN, CDR2 SYDVKM, per germline. This CDR3 has 12 amino acids. Trimming stripped 8 bases from V and 2 bases from J, with 9 bases between. The CDR3 loop is CASGRQNYGYTF. The CDR3 region has the DNA TGTGCCAGCGGCAGACAGAACTATGGCTACACCTTC.

As DNA, the CDR3 is TGTGCCAGCAGCCGACAGGAGAACACTGAAGCTTTCTTT. Translated: CASSRQENTEAFF. V usage is TRBV7-9 and J usage is TRBJ1-1, with D tentatively TRBD1 (6 bases). Germline V gene data show CDR1 as SEHNR and CDR2 as FQNEAQ (reference sequence). Trimming stripped 5 bases from V and 1 base from J, with 8 bases between. The CDR3 covers 13 residues.

V gene TRBV5-6 combines with J gene TRBJ1-1, with D uncertain. CDR3 length equals 15 residues. Germline lookup yields CDR1 SGHDT and CDR2 YYEEEE. V was trimmed by 1 base and J by 0 bases, leaving 10 bases between them. CDR3 sequence: CASSLYARMNTEAFF. For the CDR3, the DNA is TGTGCCAGCAGCTTGTATGCCAGAATGAACACTGAAGCTTTCTTT.

This clone occurred once. This sequence joins TRBV3-1 (or the pseudogene TRBV3-2) and TRBJ2-5; TRBD2 might be the D (6 bases). The CDR3 runs 15 residues. Germline values: CDR1 LGHDT, CDR2 YNNKEL (reference sequence). Trimming left V 3 bases short and J 5 bases short, with 16 bases between. In DNA form, the CDR3 reads TGTGCCAGCAGCCAGGAAACTCGGGCGGGGGAGACCCAGTACTTC. Translated: CASSQETRAGETQYF.

The chain has TRBV10-3 and TRBJ1-5; D possibly corresponds to TRBD1 (6 bases). Germline lookup yields CDR1 ENHRY and CDR2 SYGVKD. There are 13 residues in the CDR3. V lost 9 bases to trimming and J lost 3 bases, with 12 bases between them. CDR3 residues: CAIGDIPNQPQHF. The CDR3 DNA is TGTGCCATAGGGGACATCCCCAATCAGCCCCAGCATTTT.

V usage is TRBV20-1 and J usage is TRBJ1-4; D call uncertain. Germline CDR1 and CDR2: DFQATT and SNEGSKA (reference sequence). The CDR3 extends over 11 amino acids. The V and J ends lost 6 bases and 8 bases respectively, with 10 bases between them. The CDR3 sequence: CSAGPGEKLFF. The CDR3 nucleotides are TGCAGTGCAGGGCCGGGAGAAAAACTGTTTTTT.

This clone showed up just a few times. This chain links TRBV28 with TRBJ2-1; possible D gene TRBD1, 5 bases. CDR3 length: 17 residues. Germline V gives CDR1 MDHEN, CDR2 SYDVKM. V was trimmed by 5 bases and J by 3 bases, leaving 20 bases between them. CDR3 DNA: TGTGCCAGCAGTAGGGGAAGGTGGACGCCAAGCTACAATGAGCAGTTCTTC. Protein sequence: CASSRGRWTPSYNEQFF.

This chain joins TRBV5-5 and TRBJ1-5; no firm D call. The germline CDR1 and CDR2 sequences are SGHKS and YYEKEE (reference sequence). This CDR3 comprises 15 residues. V lost 0 bases to trimming and J lost 5 bases, with 12 bases between them. The CDR3 region has the DNA TGTGCCAGCAGCTTGGTGAGCAGCGGTGATCAGCCCCAGCATTTT. Translated: CASSLVSSGDQPQHF.

The gene calls are TRBV3-1 (or the pseudogene TRBV3-2) and TRBJ2-1; 7 bases map to TRBD2. Germline CDR1 LGHDT, CDR2 YNNKEL (reference sequence). The ends lost 1 base at V and 3 bases at J; junction bases unmatched: 6. The CDR3 is made up of 16 amino acids. CDR3 nucleotide sequence: TGTGCCAGCAGCCAAGGGTGGGCTAGCGGCTACAATGAGCAGTTCTTC. Translation: CASSQGWASGYNEQFF.

This rearrangement joins TRBV2 to TRBJ1-1; D is unresolved. Trimming shortened V by 3 bases and J by 4 bases, and 15 bases separated the two germline ends. Germline V lookup: CDR1 SNHLY, CDR2 FYNNEI. There are 15 residues in the CDR3. CDR3 DNA: TGTGCCAGCAGTGAGAACCCCCCGTCTATCACTGAAGCTTTCTTT. It yields the protein CASSENPPSITEAFF.

The rearrangement uses TRBV2 and TRBJ2-7; 7 bases are shared with TRBD1. J gave up 4 bases and V 6 bases, and 6 bases lay outside the gene matches. The CDR3 extends over 13 amino acids. Germline loops: CDR1 SNHLY, CDR2 FYNNEI. CDR3 amino acids: CASSFGQAYEQYF. DNA of the CDR3: TGTGCCAGCAGCTTCGGACAGGCATACGAGCAGTACTTC.

The chain recombines TRBV2 with TRBJ1-6; a possible D gene is TRBD1 (6 bases). The length of the CDR3 is 14 residues. The ends were cut back, 3 bases at V and 9 bases at J, with 12 bases in the middle. Germline assignment: CDR1 SNHLY and CDR2 FYNNEI. This chain's CDR3 is CASSDGGGGSPLHF. The CDR3 DNA follows: TGTGCCAGCAGTGATGGGGGGGGCGGTTCACCCCTCCACTTT.

The V and J genes are TRBV5-1 and TRBJ2-5, with TRBD2 matching 12 bases. Looked up from germline, CDR1 is SGHRS and CDR2 is YFSETQ. Trimming cost V 2 bases and J 4 bases; bases outside gene matches: 6. This CDR3 region has 16 residues. The CDR3 sequence: CASSLPSGGAGETQYF. As DNA, the CDR3 is TGCGCCAGCAGCTTACCTAGCGGGGGGGCCGGAGAGACCCAGTACTTC. Supplemented by reference TRBV5-1 and TRBJ2-5, the full variable domain reads KAGVTQTPRYLIKTRGQQVTLSCSPISGHRSVSWYQQTPGQGLQFLFEYFSETQRNKGNFPGRFSGRQFSNSRSEMNVSTLELGDSALYLCASSLPSGGAGETQYFGPGTRLLVL.